The present T cell receptor beta chain was sequenced within a study of vaccination and CD4 T cells after COVID-19. Stated treatment: approximately 10-day PBMC culture with coronavirus spike peptide pools or control peptides (ViraFEST assay). At days 3 and 7, half the medium was exchanged for fresh IL-2 medium. The Oncomine TCR Beta short-read assay sequenced DNA from cultured CD4+ T cells. From the PCR reads, TCRdb called clonotypes with MiXCR, one entry per CDR3 protein. Found here are about 21,000 distinct CDR3 sequences, about 40% of them singletons; the top ten hold about 28%. This clonotype was detected only a few times. Its antigen is not identified. V was shortened by 5 bases and J by 5 bases, with 18 bases between the two germline ends. Germline V CDR1 and CDR2: SGHNT, YYREEE (reference sequence). The CDR3 is 15 amino acids.

Sequencing was performed on CD4+ T cells from blood, cultured in vitro, taken before SARS-CoV-2 vaccination. The clonotype originates from a human donor who received a COVID-19 vaccine. V gene TRBV5-4 combines with J gene TRBJ2-3; TRBD2 might be the D (5 bases). CDR3 sequence: CASSQSGYSGDTQYF. In nucleotides, the CDR3 is TGTGCCAGCAGTCAATCCGGGTACAGCGGAGATACGCAGTATTTT.